These T cell receptor beta chains were read from a single sample in a study of T cells after yellow fever vaccination. TCRdb re-called the 5' RACE reads through MiXCR, storing one row per CDR3 protein. This sample has fewer than 450,000 distinct CDR3 sequences, with 11% found just once. The material sequenced was PBMCs, taken on the day of the first yellow fever vaccination. The receptors shown here come from a man in his late teens or twenties who received the YFV17D yellow fever vaccine. The CDR3 runs from the conserved cysteine through the conserved F or W. Fields, in order: V gene, J gene, clone size, D gene, CDR3 protein, CDR3 DNA. D genes are given only for firm matches. Expanded clones get a size class; other rows say once, few or many, or leave the size out.

>TRBV3-1|TRBJ2-1|many|.
CASSQLGGEQFF
TGTGCCAGCAGCCAATTGGGGGGTGAGCAGTTCTTC
>TRBV9|TRBJ2-3|few|TRBD2
CASSALGGIDTQYF
TGTGCCAGCAGCGCGTTGGGGGGGATAGATACGCAGTATTTT
>TRBV5-6|TRBJ1-6|.|.
CASSSEESYNSPLHF
TGTGCCAGCAGCTCCGAGGAATCCTATAATTCACCCCTCCACTTT
>TRBV5-1|TRBJ2-1|.|.
CASSLFQGLRNEQFF
TGCGCCAGCAGCTTATTTCAGGGGTTACGGAATGAGCAGTTCTTC
>TRBV7-8|TRBJ2-2|many|TRBD1
CASSEQGASAGELFF
TGTGCCAGCAGCGAGCAGGGGGCAAGCGCCGGGGAGCTGTTTTTT
>TRBV6-1|TRBJ1-6|few|.
CASSQGTYNSPLHF
TGTGCCAGCAGCCAGGGGACCTATAATTCACCCCTCCACTTT
>TRBV5-1|TRBJ2-5|.|TRBD2
CASLSGGDHRGETQYF
TGCGCCAGCCTCAGCGGGGGGGACCATCGGGGAGAGACCCAGTACTTC
>TRBV12-3/TRBV12-4|TRBJ1-1|few|.
CASSQGPYEAFF
TGTGCCAGCAGCCAAGGGCCATATGAAGCTTTCTTT
>TRBV18|TRBJ1-5|many|.
CASSETGMSGNQPQHF
TGTGCCAGCTCAGAAACCGGGATGTCGGGCAATCAGCCCCAGCATTTT
>TRBV12-3/TRBV12-4|TRBJ1-6|many|.
CASSLGIRGRDDSPLHF
TGTGCCAGCAGTTTGGGAATAAGGGGCCGTGATGATTCACCCCTCCACTTT
>TRBV18|TRBJ2-4|.|.
CASSPENRDGIQYF
TGTGCCAGCTCACCTGAGAACAGGGACGGCATTCAGTACTTC
>TRBV3-1|TRBJ2-3|.|.
CASSQEEEVGDTQYF
TGTGCCAGCAGCCAAGAAGAGGAGGTAGGAGATACGCAGTATTTT
>TRBV12-3/TRBV12-4|TRBJ2-3|few|.
CASSASRDWRIDTQYF
TGTGCCAGCAGTGCCAGCCGGGACTGGCGTATAGATACGCAGTATTTT
>TRBV11-2|TRBJ2-5|.|.
CASRSNRHRETQYF
TGTGCCAGCAGGTCAAACCGCCATCGTGAGACCCAGTACTTC
>TRBV4-1|TRBJ1-6|.|.
CASSRGASNSPLHF
TGCGCCAGCAGCCGAGGGGCTAGCAATTCACCCCTCCACTTT
>TRBV20-1|TRBJ2-1|.|.
CSARALDRYNEQFF
TGCAGTGCTAGGGCCCTCGACAGATACAATGAGCAGTTCTTC
>TRBV5-5|TRBJ1-6|.|.
CASSTGGGGSPLHF
TGTGCCAGCAGCACAGGCGGGGGTGGTTCACCCCTCCACTTT
>TRBV29-1|TRBJ1-1|few|TRBD1
CSVASQGVGTEAFF
TGCAGCGTTGCAAGCCAGGGGGTTGGCACTGAAGCTTTCTTT
>TRBV29-1|TRBJ1-5|.|.
CSVRGVGSNQPQHF
TGCAGCGTAAGAGGGGTTGGGAGCAATCAGCCCCAGCATTTT
>TRBV12-3/TRBV12-4|TRBJ1-1|many|.
CASSLDRETEAFF
TGTGCCAGCAGTTTAGATAGGGAAACTGAAGCTTTCTTT
>TRBV9|TRBJ1-2|few|.
CASTSTQDRPLGGYTF
TGTGCCAGCACCTCCACACAGGATAGACCTCTCGGGGGCTACACCTTC
>TRBV3-1|TRBJ2-5|.|.
CASSQGISIPETQYF
TGTGCCAGCAGCCAAGGGATTAGTATTCCAGAGACCCAGTACTTC
>TRBV5-1|TRBJ1-1|.|.
CASSSRTSNTEAFF
TGCGCCAGCAGCTCCCGGACCTCGAACACTGAAGCTTTCTTT
>TRBV6-5|TRBJ2-3|.|TRBD2
CASRYLSGGYTDTQYF
TGTGCCAGCAGATATCTTAGCGGGGGGTACACAGATACGCAGTATTTT
>TRBV5-1|TRBJ1-2|few|.
CASSPLGVGNGYTF
TGCGCCAGCAGCCCCCTGGGTGTCGGGAATGGCTACACCTTC
>TRBV2|TRBJ1-2|.|.
CASSAGGGYGYTF
TGTGCCAGCAGTGCGGGGGGTGGCTATGGCTACACCTTC
>TRBV18|TRBJ2-1|.|.
CASSPGGGQGNEQFF
TGTGCCAGCTCACCGGGAGGGGGCCAAGGCAATGAGCAGTTCTTC